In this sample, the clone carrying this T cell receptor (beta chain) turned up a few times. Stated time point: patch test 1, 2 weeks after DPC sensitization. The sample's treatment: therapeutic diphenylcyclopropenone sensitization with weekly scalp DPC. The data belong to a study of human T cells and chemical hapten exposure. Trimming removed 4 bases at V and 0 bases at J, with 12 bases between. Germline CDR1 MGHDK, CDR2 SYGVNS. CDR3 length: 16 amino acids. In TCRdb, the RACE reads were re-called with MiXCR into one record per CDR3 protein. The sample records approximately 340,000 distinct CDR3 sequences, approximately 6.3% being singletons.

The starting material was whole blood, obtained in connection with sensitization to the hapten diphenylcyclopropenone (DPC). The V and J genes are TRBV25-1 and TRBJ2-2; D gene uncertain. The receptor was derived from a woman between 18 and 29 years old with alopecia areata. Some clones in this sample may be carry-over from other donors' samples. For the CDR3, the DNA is TGTGCCAGCAGTGGCACAACGGCTCCGAACACCGGGGAGCTGTTTTTT. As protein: CASSGTTAPNTGELFF.